This T cell receptor (beta chain) was identified in a study of neurological immune-mediated disorders. From germline, CDR1 is DFQATT and CDR2 SNEGSKA (reference sequence). The V segment lost 2 bases and the J segment 5 bases; nucleotides outside the gene matches: 1. CDR3 length: 12 residues. Time point defined: longitudinal time-point 2. TCRdb independently ran MiXCR on the 5' RACE reads; one entry per CDR3 protein. The data contain some 60,000 distinct CDR3 sequences, less than 10% of them singletons. This clonotype was picked up many times. The sequenced material came from PBMCs. The TCR comes from a man under 40 in good health. This chain connects TRBV20-1 to TRBJ2-3; 7 bases align to TRBD2. The CDR3 DNA reads as TGCAGTGCTAGACGGGGGGAAGATACGCAGTATTTT. It encodes CSARRGEDTQYF.